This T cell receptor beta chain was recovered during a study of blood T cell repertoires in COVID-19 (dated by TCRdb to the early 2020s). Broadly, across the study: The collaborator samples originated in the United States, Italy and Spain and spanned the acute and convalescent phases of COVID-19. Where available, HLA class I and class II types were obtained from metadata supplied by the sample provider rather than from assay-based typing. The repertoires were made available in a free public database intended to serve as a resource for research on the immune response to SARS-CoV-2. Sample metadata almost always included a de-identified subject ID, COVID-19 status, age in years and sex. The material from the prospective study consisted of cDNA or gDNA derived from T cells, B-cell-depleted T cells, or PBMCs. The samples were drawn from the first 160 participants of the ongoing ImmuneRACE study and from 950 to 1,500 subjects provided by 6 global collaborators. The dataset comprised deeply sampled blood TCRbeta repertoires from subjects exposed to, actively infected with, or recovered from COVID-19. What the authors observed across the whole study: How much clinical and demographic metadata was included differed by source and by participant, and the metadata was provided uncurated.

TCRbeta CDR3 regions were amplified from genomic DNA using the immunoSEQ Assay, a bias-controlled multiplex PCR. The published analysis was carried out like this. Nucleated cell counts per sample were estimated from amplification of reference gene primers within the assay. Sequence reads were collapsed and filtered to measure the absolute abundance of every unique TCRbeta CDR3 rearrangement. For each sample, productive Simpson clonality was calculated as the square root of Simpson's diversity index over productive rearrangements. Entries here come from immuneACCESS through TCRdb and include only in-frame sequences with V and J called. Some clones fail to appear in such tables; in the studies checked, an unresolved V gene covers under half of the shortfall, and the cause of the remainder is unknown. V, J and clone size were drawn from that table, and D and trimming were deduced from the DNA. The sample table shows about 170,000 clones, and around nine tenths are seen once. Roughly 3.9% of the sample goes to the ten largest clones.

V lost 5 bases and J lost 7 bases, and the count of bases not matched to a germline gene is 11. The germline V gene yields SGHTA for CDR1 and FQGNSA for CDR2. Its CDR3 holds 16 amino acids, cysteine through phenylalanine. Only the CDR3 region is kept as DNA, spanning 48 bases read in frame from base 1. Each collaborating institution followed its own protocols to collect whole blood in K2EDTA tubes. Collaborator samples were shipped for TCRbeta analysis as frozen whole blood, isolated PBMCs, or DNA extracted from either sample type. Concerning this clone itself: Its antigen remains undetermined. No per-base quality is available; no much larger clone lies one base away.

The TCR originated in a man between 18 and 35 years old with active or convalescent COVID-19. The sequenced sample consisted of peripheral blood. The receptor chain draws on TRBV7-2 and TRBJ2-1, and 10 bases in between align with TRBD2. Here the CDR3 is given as CASSPLGSGGGNEQFF. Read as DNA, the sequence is TGTGCCAGCAGCCCCCTGGGGAGCGGGGGGGGGAATGAGCAGTTCTTC.